The 13 T cell receptor beta chains in this list originate from one sample, sequenced in a study of T-cell reconstitution after alpha-beta-depleted transplantation in children. Unique molecular identifiers were incorporated when the TCRbeta library was constructed. TCRdb used MiXCR to reprocess the PCR reads, holding one entry per CDR3 protein. The sample has roughly 300,000 distinct CDR3 sequences, more than 9% seen once. The sequenced sample was peripheral blood, obtained 180 days after TCRalphabeta/CD19-depleted stem cell transplant. These receptors were collected from a male patient between 2 and 15 years old who had a stem cell transplant for chronic granulomatous disease, so the T cells may come from the graft donor.

This clonotype has a count of ten or more. This rearrangement joins TRBV20-1 to TRBJ1-1; 7 bases are a match to TRBD1. CDR3 length equals 15 residues. Germline trimming cut 5 bases from V and 11 bases from J; bases unmatched to any gene: 20. The germline gives CDR1 DFQATT, CDR2 SNEGSKA (reference sequence). Here the CDR3 reads CSAAQPWDSPTEAFF. The CDR3, as DNA: TGCAGTGCTGCCCAACCTTGGGACAGCCCTACCGAGGCTTTCTTT.

This clonotype has more than one count but fewer than ten. For the CDR3, the DNA is TGTGCCTGGAGTTTCGGACCTTCTAATCAGCCCCAGCATTTT. This encodes CAWSFGPSNQPQHF. The chain has TRBV30 and TRBJ1-5; no definite D call. The CDR3 runs 14 residues. Per the germline V gene, CDR1 is GTSNPN and CDR2 is SVGIG (reference sequence). Trimming pared 2 bases from V and 4 bases from J, leaving 12 bases between.

In this sample, this clonotype turned up many times. V is TRBV9 and J is TRBJ2-1, with 10 bases that match TRBD2. Germline CDR1 is SGDLS and CDR2 is YYNGEE. CDR3 length: 15 amino acids. With 3 bases clipped from V and 4 bases from J, the junction kept 4 bases outside the gene matches. CDR3 amino acids: CASSGGLANYNEQFF. DNA of the CDR3: TGTGCCAGCAGCGGGGGACTAGCGAATTACAATGAGCAGTTCTTC.

This clonotype has at least ten counts. This rearrangement joins TRBV6-5 to TRBJ2-5, with TRBD2 matching 8 bases. After removal of 2 bases from V and 5 bases from J, the junction contained 13 bases not matched to a gene. Germline V CDR1 and CDR2: MNHEY, SVGAGI. The length of the CDR3 is 17 residues. The CDR3 reads CASSYGLASGRGETQYF. CDR3 nucleotide sequence: TGTGCCAGCAGTTACGGGCTGGCTAGCGGGCGCGGGGAGACCCAGTACTTC.

There are many counts of this clonotype. This rearrangement joins TRBV6-2 or TRBV6-3 to TRBJ2-1; maybe TRBD2 (6 bases). V was cut by 5 bases and J by 9 bases, with 11 bases left in between. The CDR3 covers 12 residues. CDR1 and CDR2 (germline): MNHEY, SVGEGT. CDR3 nucleotides: TGTGCCAGCAGTCCGAGGGGAGGTGAGCAGTTCTTC. This encodes CASSPRGGEQFF.

This clonotype occurred many times. The chain carries TRBV12-3 or TRBV12-4 and TRBJ2-2; D might be TRBD1 or TRBD2, each matching 5 bases. With 6 bases removed from V and 3 bases from J, the gap between germline ends came to 8 bases. The CDR3 has 13 amino acids. The CDR3 nucleotides are TGTGCCAGCAGGGGGGATGACACCGGGGAGCTGTTTTTT. This translates into CASRGDDTGELFF.

The chain links TRBV7-8 to TRBJ1-5; the D is unclear. The CDR3 has 14 residues. Per the germline V gene, CDR1 is SGHVS and CDR2 is FQNEAQ. V shed 1 base and J shed 5 bases, with 9 bases lying between them. CDR3 sequence: CASSLDVTYQPQHF. The CDR3 DNA follows: TGTGCCAGCAGCTTAGACGTCACCTATCAGCCCCAGCATTTT.

The chain recombines TRBV2 with TRBJ2-1; 7 nucleotides align to TRBD1. The CDR3 has 15 residues. From germline, CDR1 is SNHLY and CDR2 FYNNEI. The trim removed 1 base at V and 10 bases at J, leaving 10 bases unmatched. CDR3 in amino acids: CASSEVGGRGGEQFF. The CDR3 bases are TGTGCCAGCAGTGAAGTAGGGGGCCGCGGTGGGGAGCAGTTCTTC.

The V and J genes are TRBV6-9 and TRBJ2-7; the D gene is possibly TRBD1 (6 bases). Germline CDR1 reads MNHGY; CDR2 reads SVAAGI. V lost 5 bases to trimming and J lost 5 bases, with 19 bases between them. The CDR3 is 15 amino acids. For the CDR3, the DNA is TGTGCCAGCAGTACCCTGGTACAGGGTTTCGACGAGCAGTACTTC. Encoded protein: CASSTLVQGFDEQYF.

V gene TRBV10-3 combines with J gene TRBJ2-2, with D possibly TRBD2 on 6 matching bases. The V gene's germline CDR1 is ENHRY and CDR2 SYGVKD. This CDR3 has 15 amino acids. Trimming removed 2 bases from V and 3 bases from J, with 10 bases in between. The CDR3 reads CAISEVASDTGELFF. As DNA, the CDR3 is TGTGCCATCAGTGAGGTTGCTAGCGACACCGGGGAGCTGTTTTTT.

The table lists this clonotype with many counts. The rearrangement uses TRBV28 and TRBJ1-5; 7 nucleotides line up with TRBD1. The V segment lost 6 bases and the J segment 1 base; nucleotides outside the gene matches: 3. The CDR3 is 14 amino acids. Germline V lookup: CDR1 MDHEN, CDR2 SYDVKM. The CDR3 sequence: CASSQGDSNQPQHF. CDR3 nucleotides: TGTGCCAGCAGCCAGGGGGACAGCAATCAGCCCCAGCATTTT.

This clonotype has at least ten counts. The chain's CDR3 is CASNLNPGSGANVLTF. The CDR3 nucleotides read TGTGCCAGCAACCTTAATCCAGGCTCTGGGGCCAACGTCCTGACTTTC. This chain joins TRBV6-2 or TRBV6-3 and TRBJ2-6; no firm D call. Germline CDR1 reads MNHEY; CDR2 reads SVGEGT. The germline V and J ends were trimmed by 7 bases and 0 bases, with 13 bases remaining between them. This CDR3 has 16 amino acids.

This clonotype was counted many times. This chain joins TRBV6-2 or TRBV6-3 and TRBJ2-2, with D possibly being TRBD2 (5 bases). The CDR3 sequence is 15 residues long. V lost 2 bases and J 4 bases, leaving 11 bases between the germline ends. The germline V gene has CDR1 MNHEY and CDR2 SVGEGT. This CDR3 is CASSYGIATTGELFF. CDR3 bases: TGTGCCAGCAGTTACGGAATAGCGACCACCGGGGAGCTGTTTTTT.